One and the same sample provided the 5 T cell receptor beta chains below, sequenced in a study of blood T cell repertoires in COVID-19 (dated by TCRdb to 2020 to 2022). Library preparation used the immunoSEQ multiplex PCR assay. TCRdb re-hosts the immuneACCESS table, in-frame sequences only. Its copies lack some clones; in the studies checked, an unresolved V gene accounts for under half of them, and the cause for the rest is not known. Within this sample are 150,000 to 200,000 clones, with roughly nine tenths of them counted one time only. Of the sample, 0.78% is held by the ten largest clones. Sequencing was done on a sample of peripheral blood. The source of these receptors is a woman in her seventies with acute or convalescent COVID-19.

This chain joins TRBV11-2 and TRBJ2-4, with 7 bases matching TRBD1. The CDR3 sequence is 16 residues long. CDR1 SGHAT and CDR2 FQNNGV come from the germline V gene. Trimming at V came to 5 bases and at J to 1 base, leaving 8 bases not matched to a gene. The CDR3 sequence is CASSLRQGWAKNIQYF. In nucleotides, the CDR3 is TGTGCCAGCAGCCTAAGACAGGGATGGGCCAAAAACATTCAGTACTTC. The whole variable domain, filled in from reference TRBV11-2 and TRBJ2-4, reads EAGVAQSPRYKIIEKRQSVAFWCNPISGHATLYWYQQILGQGPKLLIQFQNNGVVDDSQLPKDRFSAERLKGVDSTLKIQPAKLEDSAVYLCASSLRQGWAKNIQYFGAGTRLSVL.

This clone was seen only once. The J gene is TRBJ1-1, the V gene TRBV19; 11 bases match TRBD1. Per the germline V gene, CDR1 is LNHDA and CDR2 is SQIVND (reference sequence). V shed 3 bases and J 5 bases; nucleotides not matched to a gene: 11. The CDR3 runs to 17 residues. CDR3: CASSILAPGQGATEAFF. CDR3 in DNA: TGTGCCAGTAGTATCCTCGCCCCAGGACAGGGGGCTACTGAAGCTTTCTTT.

The gene calls are TRBV27 and TRBJ2-1; TRBD2 is a possible D gene (5 bases). The CDR3 contains 15 residues. Per germline, CDR1 MNHEY and CDR2 SMNVEV (reference sequence). Trimming stripped 6 bases from V and 0 bases from J, with 12 bases between. The CDR3, as DNA: TGTGCCAGCAGGTCAGAGGGTAGCTCCTACAATGAGCAGTTCTTC. Translating gives CASRSEGSSYNEQFF.

The V call is TRBV14, the J call TRBJ1-5; TRBD1 is a possible D gene (6 bases). Between the trimmed V and J ends, which lost 4 bases and 0 bases, there was a span of 13 bases. The CDR3 spans 16 residues. Germline-derived CDR1 and CDR2 are SGHDN and FVKESK. CDR3 DNA sequence: TGTGCCAGCAGCCCCTGGACAGATTATAGCAATCAGCCCCAGCATTTT. Translated: CASSPWTDYSNQPQHF.

This chain connects TRBV27 to TRBJ1-5; 7 nucleotides match TRBD1. The V segment lost 1 base and the J segment 1 base; nucleotides outside the gene matches: 7. Germline V lookup: CDR1 MNHEY, CDR2 SMNVEV (reference sequence). The CDR3 length is 17 residues. This chain's CDR3 is CASSLYPTGISNQPQHF. In DNA form, the CDR3 reads TGTGCCAGCAGTTTATACCCGACAGGGATCAGCAATCAGCCCCAGCATTTT.